The sample holds a few counts of the clone carrying this T cell receptor (beta chain). TCRdb analysed the RT-PCR reads with MiXCR anew, one entry per CDR3 protein. The table has 900,000 to 1,000,000 distinct CDR3 sequences, 18% seen once; the top ten hold under 6.5%. The sample belongs to a study of patients and donors after allogeneic stem cell transplantation. The receptor was isolated from a human donor who was either an allogeneic HSCT recipient or a stem cell or donor lymphocyte infusion donor (not recorded which). It is not recorded whose cells these are; they may come from a transplant donor. The sequencing input was blood, either unsorted or a sorted T cell fraction (not recorded which).

The CDR3 DNA follows: TGCAGTGCTAGAGATCTCTGGGGGGCGGGAGCAGATACGCAGTATTTT. It yields the protein CSARDLWGAGADTQYF. The chain carries TRBV20-1 and TRBJ2-3; the D gene is possibly TRBD2 (7 bases). This CDR3 contains 16 residues. Trimming stripped 0 bases from V and 4 bases from J, with 17 bases between. From germline, CDR1 is DFQATT and CDR2 SNEGSKA (reference sequence).